The 13 T cell receptor beta chains in this list originate from one sample, sequenced in a study of blood T cells in healthy people across ages. Through a sample-barcoded 5' primer and a J-beta primer mix, a second PCR was run for about 6 to 11 cycles. TCRdb processed the 5' RACE reads anew with MiXCR; each CDR3 protein has one entry. The repertoire has hundreds of thousands of distinct CDR3 sequences, around 30% of them found once; the top ten carry 17%. Material: blood. All receptors derive from a woman older than 75 in good health.

This clonotype was recorded at least ten times. The chain couples TRBV6-1 to TRBJ2-1; 7 nucleotides match TRBD2. The ends lost 8 bases at V and 0 bases at J; junction bases unmatched: 1. In germline, CDR1 is MNHNS, CDR2 SASEGT. The length of the CDR3 is 13 residues. CDR3 protein: CASGGGSYNEQFF. The CDR3 nucleotides read TGTGCCAGCGGGGGGGGCTCCTACAATGAGCAGTTCTTC.

Many counts were recorded for this clonotype. The rearrangement joins TRBV12-3 or TRBV12-4 to TRBJ1-2; D not resolved. The ends were cut back, 5 bases at V and 6 bases at J, with 13 bases in the middle. CDR3 length equals 13 residues. The CDR3 region is CASSPSGENGYTF. The CDR3, as DNA: TGTGCCAGCAGTCCCTCCGGGGAGAATGGCTACACCTTC.

The CDR3: CAWSVLTEGYGYTF. In DNA form, the CDR3 reads TGTGCCTGGAGTGTACTAACAGAGGGCTATGGCTACACCTTC. The rearrangement uses TRBV30 and TRBJ1-2; D unclear. The germline V gene encodes CDR1 GTSNPN and CDR2 SVGIG (reference sequence). CDR3 length: 14 amino acids. V was clipped by 0 bases and J by 4 bases, with 12 bases between them.

This chain connects TRBV12-3 or TRBV12-4 to TRBJ1-3; 7 bases match TRBD1. V shed 2 bases, J shed 4 bases, and the junction held 5 bases outside the gene matches. The CDR3 is made up of 15 amino acids. CDR3 residues: CASSLKGARGNTIYF. The CDR3 DNA is TGTGCCAGCAGTTTAAAGGGGGCGAGGGGAAACACCATATATTTT.

In this sample, this clonotype turned up many times. The rearrangement links TRBV7-2 to TRBJ2-7; D is undetermined. This CDR3 contains 15 residues. The germline gives CDR1 SGHTA, CDR2 FQGNSA. The V and J ends lost 2 bases and 3 bases respectively, with 14 bases between them. Written as DNA, the CDR3 is TGTGCCAGCAGCTTAAGGGCCAGACAAGGCTACGAGCAGTACTTC. As protein: CASSLRARQGYEQYF.

The V gene is TRBV7-2, the J gene TRBJ1-3; TRBD1 might be the D (6 bases). Per germline, CDR1 SGHTA and CDR2 FQGNSA. The V and J ends lost 2 bases and 5 bases respectively, with 16 bases between them. This CDR3 contains 16 residues. This chain's CDR3 is CASSLTGITYRNTIYF. CDR3 bases: TGTGCCAGCAGCTTAACAGGGATTACCTATAGAAACACCATATATTTT. The whole variable domain, filled in from reference TRBV7-2 and TRBJ1-3, reads GAGVSQSPSNKVTEKGKDVELRCDPISGHTALYWYRQSLGQGLEFLIYFQGNSAPDKSGLPSDRFSAERTGGSVSTLTIQRTQQEDSAVYLCASSLTGITYRNTIYFGEGSWLTVV.

The chain carries TRBV20-1 and TRBJ2-5; the D gene is possibly TRBD1 (5 bases). The CDR3 is 14 amino acids. V gave up 0 bases and J gave up 7 bases, with 15 bases separating them. Germline V CDR1 and CDR2: DFQATT, SNEGSKA (reference sequence). CDR3 bases: TGCAGTGCTAGAGAGGGGCAGTCGGGCCGGACCCAGTACTTC. It codes for CSAREGQSGRTQYF.

In its sample, this clonotype was seen many times. The rearrangement links TRBV7-6 to TRBJ2-1; 8 bases agree with TRBD1. Germline V gives CDR1 SGHVS, CDR2 FNYEAQ. This CDR3 region has 15 residues. V trimming: 4 bases; J trimming: 2 bases; junction bases outside the gene matches: 4. The CDR3 reads CASSSGTGTYNEQFF. DNA for the CDR3: TGTGCCAGCAGCTCCGGGACAGGAACCTACAATGAGCAGTTCTTC.

This clonotype was observed at least ten times. CDR3 sequence reads: CASSSPGTSPLHF. For the CDR3, the DNA is TGTGCCAGCAGCTCCCCTGGGACTTCACCCCTCCACTTT. V and J are TRBV7-9 and TRBJ1-6; D perhaps matches TRBD1 (5 bases). Germline V gives CDR1 SEHNR, CDR2 FQNEAQ (reference sequence). V was clipped by 4 bases and J by 9 bases, with 10 bases between them. CDR3 length: 13 residues.

This chain uses TRBV6-4 with TRBJ1-1, with D tentatively TRBD1 (5 bases). Trimming removed 6 bases at V and 4 bases at J, with 21 bases between. The CDR3 consists of 16 residues. Per germline, CDR1 MRHNA and CDR2 SNTAGT. The DNA for the CDR3 is TGTGCCAGCAGGGATAACCTGCGGGGCCCCAGCACTGAAGCTTTCTTT. Encoded protein: CASRDNLRGPSTEAFF.

This clonotype was recorded many times. The chain carries TRBV15 and TRBJ2-3, with D unclear. From germline, CDR1 is LNHNV and CDR2 YYDKDF (reference sequence). CDR3 length: 14 amino acids. Between the trimmed V and J ends, which lost 3 bases and 2 bases, there was a span of 9 bases. CDR3 DNA: TGTGCCACCAGCAGGGGAACCCTCACAGATACGCAGTATTTT. Residues: CATSRGTLTDTQYF.

The chain uses TRBV19 and TRBJ2-4, with TRBD2 matching 13 bases. There are 19 residues in the CDR3. The V segment lost 5 bases and the J segment 2 bases; nucleotides outside the gene matches: 12. The V gene's germline CDR1 is LNHDA and CDR2 SQIVND (reference sequence). CDR3 loop: CASSSRGTSGDRSKNIQYF. The CDR3 region has the DNA TGTGCCAGTAGTTCTAGGGGGACTAGCGGGGATAGGTCCAAAAACATTCAGTACTTC. Combining the CDR3 with reference TRBV19 and TRBJ2-4 gives the whole variable domain DGGITQSPKYLFRKEGQNVTLSCEQNLNHDAMYWYRQDPGQGLRLIYYSQIVNDFQKGDIAEGYSVSREKKESFPLTVTSAQKNPTAFYLCASSSRGTSGDRSKNIQYFGAGTRLSVL.

A remark on this clonotype: Given a much more abundant clone one base away, this may be a read error. The gene calls are TRBV6-6 and TRBJ2-7, with TRBD2 matching 9 bases. Looked up from germline, CDR1 is MNHNY and CDR2 is SVGAGI (reference sequence). The CDR3 covers 15 residues. The CDR3 region is CASTHVSGGTYEQDF. CDR3 nucleotide sequence: TGTGCCAGCACCCACGTGAGCGGGGGGACCTACGAGCAGGACTTC.